These T cell receptor beta chains were read from a single sample in a study of blood T cells in healthy people across ages. Each CDR3 protein is one row after TCRdb ran MiXCR on the 5' RACE reads. There are over 950,000 distinct CDR3 sequences in the sample; about 53% occur only once, and 20% to 25% lies in the top ten. Material for sequencing was blood. These receptor sequences come from a woman aged 60-75 years in good health. Both conserved end residues are trimmed from each CDR3. Each record gives: V gene, CDR3 protein.

v_gene: TRBV5-1
CDR3aa: ASSLDLLNEQF

v_gene: TRBV6-6
CDR3aa: ASSYLTGAYYEQY

v_gene: TRBV6-2/TRBV6-3
CDR3aa: ASSYPAGLAVGEQY

v_gene: TRBV11-2
CDR3aa: ASSLSFNNERF

v_gene: TRBV10-3
CDR3aa: AIRNSQSSYNPPLH

v_gene: TRBV4-3
CDR3aa: ASSPGQGARDTQY

v_gene: TRBV29-1
CDR3aa: SVDGTGFNEQY

v_gene: TRBV20-1
CDR3aa: SARDLKLAGAEYNEQF

v_gene: TRBV5-1
CDR3aa: ASSLEGRNYEQY

v_gene: TRBV3-1
CDR3aa: ASSQGASSYNEQF

v_gene: TRBV7-9
CDR3aa: ASSPLDRVHIQY

v_gene: TRBV4-2
CDR3aa: ASAPTGLAGGSNIQY

v_gene: TRBV7-3
CDR3aa: ASSDERGDTQY

v_gene: TRBV15
CDR3aa: ATSRDKLAGYTYEQY

v_gene: TRBV3-1
CDR3aa: ASSGRGGFSGNTIY

v_gene: TRBV4-3
CDR3aa: ASSQDFEREGRYEQY

v_gene: TRBV12-3/TRBV12-4
CDR3aa: ASKRADLNTEAF

v_gene: TRBV27
CDR3aa: ASSPLRQGALVLT

v_gene: TRBV5-1
CDR3aa: ASSSRDYRETQY

v_gene: TRBV3-1
CDR3aa: ASRRLGGEQY

v_gene: TRBV12-3/TRBV12-4
CDR3aa: ASSSMGDTQY

v_gene: TRBV6-6
CDR3aa: ASSDPSGRYYEQY

v_gene: TRBV7-2
CDR3aa: ASSNRDSLGNEQF

v_gene: TRBV6-1
CDR3aa: ASSDLGTGETRTQY

v_gene: TRBV29-1
CDR3aa: SATGIFTGELF

v_gene: TRBV30
CDR3aa: AWTGGHSPLH

v_gene: TRBV4-2
CDR3aa: ASSHALQLSGNTIY

v_gene: TRBV7-9
CDR3aa: ASSLLAGKRAYEQY

v_gene: TRBV24-1
CDR3aa: ATSDTGTANYGYT

v_gene: TRBV19
CDR3aa: ASANTGELF

v_gene: TRBV4-3
CDR3aa: ASSQDWRGSYEAF

v_gene: TRBV20-1
CDR3aa: SARGASGRTSQETQY

v_gene: TRBV6-6
CDR3aa: ASSPPGFGREKLF

v_gene: TRBV11-3
CDR3aa: ASSPSWGAYNEQF

v_gene: TRBV29-1
CDR3aa: SVPTDGRGNEQF

v_gene: TRBV3-1
CDR3aa: ASSFNVNNQPQH

v_gene: TRBV25-1
CDR3aa: ASSTTWGYETQY

v_gene: TRBV6-6
CDR3aa: ASSFPGLAGKETQY

v_gene: TRBV3-1
CDR3aa: ASSQGTGRHETQY

v_gene: TRBV15
CDR3aa: ATSREGQVWDEQY

v_gene: TRBV4-2
CDR3aa: ASSHRLAGDRSYEQY

v_gene: TRBV20-1
CDR3aa: SASRTRGETQY

v_gene: TRBV14
CDR3aa: ASSQDRLSSNEQF

v_gene: TRBV24-1
CDR3aa: ATSDLQQSATQY

v_gene: TRBV3-1
CDR3aa: ASSPSGRLKF

v_gene: TRBV5-1
CDR3aa: ASSLAGGTGVNSPLH

v_gene: TRBV20-1
CDR3aa: SASIAGTGGAETQY

v_gene: TRBV7-2
CDR3aa: ASSSQTDGRAGANVLT

v_gene: TRBV20-1
CDR3aa: SARVRPGLAGGYNEQY

v_gene: TRBV12-3/TRBV12-4
CDR3aa: ASSPSGRASTTNNEQF

v_gene: TRBV10-3
CDR3aa: AISDGSPSYNEQF

v_gene: TRBV19
CDR3aa: ATQDRAYEQY

v_gene: TRBV20-1
CDR3aa: SARDVTRGYEQY